The 15 T cell receptor beta chains below all came from one sample that was sequenced in a study of cytomegalovirus exposure and HLA in healthy donors. Amplification used 60 Vbeta primers and 13 Jbeta primers. Sequenced by immunoSEQ multiplex PCR; TCRdb stores in-frame clones only, minus some. The listing records tens of thousands of clones. Specimen: PBMCs. The receptors originated from a man aged 45 to 65 in good health and CMV-seropositive.

The J gene is TRBJ1-1, the V gene TRBV6-1; a possible D gene is TRBD1 (6 bases). The CDR3 has 15 amino acids. Looked up from germline, CDR1 is MNHNS and CDR2 is SASEGT. V lost 10 bases and J lost 0, with 18 bases in between. The CDR3 sequence is CATGSKTGLNTEAFF. CDR3 nucleotide sequence: TGTGCCACCGGATCAAAGACAGGCTTGAACACTGAAGCTTTCTTT.

The chain couples TRBV4-1 to TRBJ2-1; D possibly corresponds to TRBD2 (6 bases). Trimming removed 2 bases from V and 6 bases from J, with 14 bases in between. This CDR3 region has 15 residues. From germline, CDR1 is MGHRA and CDR2 YSYEKL. The CDR3 DNA sequence: TGCGCCAGCAGCCAATTACACAGCGGGCGCAATGAGCAGTTCTTC. Its protein is CASSQLHSGRNEQFF.

The chain joins TRBV18 to TRBJ2-1, with D unclear. This CDR3 comprises 15 residues. Trimming stripped 3 bases from V and 7 bases from J, with 16 bases between. CDR1 KGHSH and CDR2 LQKENI come from the germline V gene. CDR3 sequence (DNA): TGTGCCAGCTCACCCTCTAGTCGGTCTCGTAATGAGCAGTTCTTC. Translating gives CASSPSSRSRNEQFF.

The genes are TRBV11-2 and TRBJ1-3; D gene uncertain. Germline V gives CDR1 SGHAT, CDR2 FQNNGV. Trimming cost V 2 bases and J 2 bases, with 13 bases left between them. The CDR3 covers 16 residues. This CDR3 reads CASSLNPSAAGNTIYF. CDR3 DNA sequence: TGTGCCAGCAGCTTAAATCCGAGCGCCGCTGGAAACACCATATATTTT.

This chain joins TRBV9 and TRBJ2-7; possibly TRBD2 for D (6 bases). CDR3 length: 14 amino acids. Trimming stripped 3 bases from V and 2 bases from J, with 12 bases between. CDR1 and CDR2 from the germline V gene are SGDLS and YYNGEE. The CDR3 protein is CASSASGLAYEQYF. DNA for the CDR3: TGTGCCAGCAGCGCTTCGGGACTGGCCTACGAGCAGTACTTC.

This chain uses TRBV7-9 with TRBJ2-7, with TRBD1 identical over 9 bases. The CDR3 loop spans 13 amino acids. The ends lost 5 bases at V and 8 bases at J; junction bases unmatched: 7. From germline, CDR1 is SEHNR and CDR2 FQNEAQ (reference sequence). For the CDR3, the DNA is TGTGCCAGCAGCGTAGAGGGACAGGGAAAGCAGTACGTC. Translated: CASSVEGQGKQYV.

The chain has TRBV11-2 and TRBJ1-1, with D unclear. Trimming cost V 3 bases and J 3 bases, with 5 bases left between them. This CDR3 contains 12 residues. CDR1 is SGHAT and CDR2 is FQNNGV in the germline V gene. The CDR3 loop is CASSFSHTEAFF. The DNA for the CDR3 is TGTGCCAGCAGCTTTAGTCACACTGAAGCTTTCTTT.

V usage is TRBV28 and J usage is TRBJ1-1, with 9 bases matching TRBD1. The ends lost 5 bases at V and 5 bases at J; junction bases unmatched: 6. The germline V gene encodes CDR1 MDHEN and CDR2 SYDVKM. This CDR3 is 14 amino acids long. The CDR3: CASSPGQGRTEAFF. The CDR3 DNA is TGTGCCAGCAGTCCTGGACAGGGGAGGACTGAAGCTTTCTTT. Complete variable domain (other parts from reference TRBV28 and TRBJ1-1): DVKVTQSSRYLVKRTGEKVFLECVQDMDHENMFWYRQDPGLGLRLIYFSYDVKMKEKGDIPEGYSVSREKKERFSLILESASTNQTSMYLCASSPGQGRTEAFFGQGTRLTVV.

The V gene is TRBV5-6, the J gene TRBJ2-3; 10 bases map to TRBD1. Trimming took 3 bases from V and 3 from J; bases not matched to a gene: 7. Germline CDR1 reads SGHDT; CDR2 reads YYEEEE. The CDR3 sequence is 16 residues long. CDR3 sequence reads: CASSSGTGVKTDTQYF. CDR3 coding DNA: TGTGCCAGCAGCTCCGGGACAGGGGTGAAAACAGATACGCAGTATTTT.

The chain has TRBV19 and TRBJ1-5; TRBD1 aligns across 7 bases. J gave up 6 bases and V 9 bases, and 14 bases lay outside the gene matches. Germline loops: CDR1 LNHDA, CDR2 SQIVND (reference sequence). The CDR3 is 15 amino acids. The DNA of the CDR3 is TGTGCCAGCAGCTCAGGGGGGTTTATCAGTCAGCCCCAGCATTTT. Its protein is CASSSGGFISQPQHF.

The chain combines TRBV7-9 with TRBJ2-7; TRBD2 matches at 8 bases. The CDR3 consists of 14 residues. Trimming cost V 2 bases and J 6 bases; bases outside gene matches: 6. The V gene's germline CDR1 is SEHNR and CDR2 FQNEAQ (reference sequence). In DNA form, the CDR3 reads TGTGCCAGCAGCTTATGGCCGGGAGGGGGCGAGCAGTACTTC. Its protein is CASSLWPGGGEQYF. The complete variable domain, with remaining parts taken from reference TRBV7-9 and TRBJ2-7, reads DTGVSQNPRHKITKRGQNVTFRCDPISEHNRLYWYRQTLGQGPEFLTYFQNEAQLEKSRLLSDRFSAERPKGSFSTLEIQRTEQGDSAMYLCASSLWPGGGEQYFGPGTRLTVT.

The gene calls are TRBV2 and TRBJ2-7; 8 nucleotides line up with TRBD1. Germline V lookup: CDR1 SNHLY, CDR2 FYNNEI. The CDR3 extends over 13 amino acids. The V gene end was trimmed by 5 bases and the J gene end by 4 bases; junction bases not matched to a gene: 4. CDR3: CASSNRGEYEQYV. As DNA, the CDR3 is TGTGCCAGCAGTAACAGGGGGGAATACGAGCAGTACGTC.

The chain recombines TRBV18 with TRBJ2-1, with 12 bases fitting TRBD2. In germline, CDR1 is KGHSH, CDR2 LQKENI. The CDR3 is 14 amino acids. The V segment lost 3 bases and the J segment 10 bases; nucleotides outside the gene matches: 4. The DNA of the CDR3 is TGTGCCAGCTCACCTGGGCTAGCGGGAGGGGAGCAGTTCTTC. It specifies CASSPGLAGGEQFF.

The J gene is TRBJ1-1, the V gene TRBV29-1, with D hard to call. The CDR3 covers 13 residues. Germline CDR1 and CDR2: SQVTM and ANQGSEA. Trimming removed 3 bases from V and 0 bases from J, with 8 bases in between. CDR3 amino acids: CSVERAMNTEAFF. CDR3 coding DNA: TGCAGCGTTGAGCGGGCCATGAACACTGAAGCTTTCTTT.

The chain carries TRBV6-5 and TRBJ2-5; a possible D gene is TRBD1 (6 bases). There are 15 residues in the CDR3. The V end was cut by 2 bases, the J end by 3 bases, with 13 bases between. Germline loops: CDR1 MNHEY, CDR2 SVGAGI. The CDR3, as DNA: TGTGCCAGCAGTTACGATAGGCAGGGGAAAGAGACCCAGTACTTC. This sequence encodes CASSYDRQGKETQYF.